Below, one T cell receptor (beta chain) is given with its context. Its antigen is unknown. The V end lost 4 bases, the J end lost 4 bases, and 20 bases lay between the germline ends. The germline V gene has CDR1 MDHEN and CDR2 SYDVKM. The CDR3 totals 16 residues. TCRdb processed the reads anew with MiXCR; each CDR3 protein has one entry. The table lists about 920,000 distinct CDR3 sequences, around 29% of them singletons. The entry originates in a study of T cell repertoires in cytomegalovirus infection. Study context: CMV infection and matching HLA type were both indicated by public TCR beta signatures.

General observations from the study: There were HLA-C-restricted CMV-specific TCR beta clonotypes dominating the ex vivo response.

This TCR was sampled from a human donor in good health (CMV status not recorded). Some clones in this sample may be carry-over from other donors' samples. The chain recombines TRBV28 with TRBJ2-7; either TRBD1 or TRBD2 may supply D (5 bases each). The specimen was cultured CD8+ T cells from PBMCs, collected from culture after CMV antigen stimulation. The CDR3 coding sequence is TGTGCCAGCAGTTCGCCCCTCACGGGACCACTATACGAGCAGTACTTC. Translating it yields CASSSPLTGPLYEQYF.